The rows below give T cell receptor beta chains drawn from one sample of a study of T cells in Graves' hyperthyroidism and ophthalmopathy. One entry per CDR3 protein, called by TCRdb with MiXCR from the multiplex PCR reads. The sample gives approximately 610,000 distinct CDR3 sequences, roughly 14% of which show up once; approximately 4.2% is in the top ten. The source material was blood. These receptors all stem from a woman aged 40 to 49 with Graves' ophthalmopathy. Each CDR3 is given with its conserved first and last residue. The D gene is left open where the match is weak. For some rows the clone size is stated as once, few or many, or as a class when expanded; others skip it.

clone_size	v_call	d_call	j_call	cdr3_aa	cdr3_nt
many	TRBV7-2	.	TRBJ1-6	CASSLSTNSPLHF	TGTGCCAGCAGCTTATCGACTAATTCACCCCTCCACTTT
many	TRBV27	TRBD1	TRBJ1-1	CASSPLATGRIWEAFF	TGTGCCAGCAGCCCACTGGCGACAGGGCGGATATGGGAAGCTTTCTTT
.	TRBV4-1	TRBD2	TRBJ2-7	CATSVASGGYEQYF	TGCGCCACCTCGGTGGCTAGCGGGGGTTACGAGCAGTACTTC
many	TRBV6-2/TRBV6-3	.	TRBJ2-7	CASSSVGLYEQYF	TGTGCCAGCAGTTCTGTGGGGCTCTACGAGCAGTACTTC
many	TRBV6-2/TRBV6-3	.	TRBJ2-2	CASSPDPGELFF	TGTGCCAGCAGCCCTGATCCCGGGGAGCTGTTTTTT
many	TRBV7-8	.	TRBJ2-2	CASSPPWGNGELFF	TGTGCCAGCAGCCCGCCGTGGGGTAACGGGGAGCTGTTTTTT
many	TRBV7-9	.	TRBJ2-7	CASSLALVRYEQYF	TGTGCCAGCAGCTTAGCACTAGTACGCTACGAGCAGTACTTC
.	TRBV29-1	TRBD2	TRBJ2-7	CSVDTSGRGEQYF	TGCAGCGTCGATACTAGCGGGAGAGGCGAGCAGTACTTC
.	TRBV5-1	.	TRBJ2-3	CASRSSWRDTQYF	TGCGCCAGCAGGTCGTCGTGGAGAGATACGCAGTATTTT
many	TRBV20-1	.	TRBJ2-3	CSASEGKLFTDTQYF	TGCAGTGCTAGTGAGGGCAAGCTATTTACAGATACGCAGTATTTT
.	TRBV6-5	.	TRBJ1-2	CASSYMLTTTSGYTF	TGTGCCAGCAGTTACATGCTGACCACCACGTCGGGCTACACCTTC
.	TRBV4-2	.	TRBJ2-7	CASSPRTVLQGEQYF	TGTGCCAGCAGCCCGAGGACAGTCCTTCAGGGCGAGCAGTACTTC
many	TRBV7-9	TRBD1	TRBJ1-5	CASSPDREDQPQHF	TGTGCCAGCAGCCCGGACAGGGAAGACCAGCCCCAGCATTTT
.	TRBV29-1	.	TRBJ2-7	CSAILGGYYEQYF	TGCAGCGCCATACTTGGGGGCTATTACGAGCAGTACTTC
many	TRBV28	.	TRBJ1-5	CASTLIGGSNQPQHF	TGTGCCAGCACTTTGATAGGTGGGAGCAATCAGCCCCAGCATTTT
many	TRBV28	.	TRBJ1-3	CASSSEIGNTIYF	TGTGCCAGCAGTTCGGAAATTGGAAACACCATATATTTT
many	TRBV7-2	.	TRBJ2-5	CASSFAEVGTQYF	TGTGCCAGCAGCTTTGCAGAAGTGGGGACCCAGTACTTC
.	TRBV30	.	TRBJ1-1	CAWRPWGIEAFF	TGTGCCTGGAGACCCTGGGGCATTGAAGCTTTCTTT
many	TRBV28	TRBD1	TRBJ2-7	CASSLAGTGVVEQYF	TGTGCCAGCAGTTTAGCCGGGACAGGGGTCGTCGAGCAGTACTTC
many	TRBV19	.	TRBJ1-2	CASNRGGGYTF	TGTGCCAGTAACCGGGGAGGAGGCTACACCTTC
few	TRBV4-2	TRBD1	TRBJ1-1	CASSKADRDTEAFF	TGTGCCAGCAGCAAAGCGGACAGGGACACTGAAGCTTTCTTT
many	TRBV6-1	.	TRBJ1-5	CASRFGQAVDQPQHF	TGTGCCAGCAGATTTGGCCAGGCGGTGGATCAGCCCCAGCATTTT
many	TRBV6-2/TRBV6-3	.	TRBJ2-5	CASSYGPHETQYF	TGTGCCAGCAGTTATGGGCCCCACGAGACCCAGTACTTC
many	TRBV19	.	TRBJ1-1	CASSTPGRNTEAFF	TGTGCCAGTAGTACCCCGGGACGGAACACTGAAGCTTTCTTT
few	TRBV19	.	TRBJ1-1	CASSISKNTEAFF	TGTGCCAGTAGTATATCCAAGAACACTGAAGCTTTCTTT
many	TRBV19	.	TRBJ2-1	CATSLGGSVNEQFF	TGTGCCACGTCGCTGGGGGGTTCGGTCAATGAGCAGTTCTTC
many	TRBV20-1	.	TRBJ1-2	CSATANYGYTF	TGCAGTGCTACAGCTAACTATGGCTACACCTTC
many	TRBV6-5	.	TRBJ2-1	CASSYSKSTGGSIYNEQFF	TGTGCCAGCAGTTACTCGAAGTCGACGGGCGGGTCTATTTACAATGAGCAGTTCTTC
many	TRBV28	TRBD1	TRBJ2-3	CASSRVGQWGTDTQYF	TGTGCCAGCAGTAGAGTGGGACAGTGGGGCACAGATACGCAGTATTTT
.	TRBV5-4	.	TRBJ1-2	CASSLASAHGHTF	TGTGCCAGCAGCTTGGCGTCTGCGCATGGCCACACCTTC
few	TRBV28	.	TRBJ2-2	CASSLRQPDGGELFF	TGTGCCAGCAGTTTACGACAACCCGACGGCGGGGAGCTGTTTTTT
.	TRBV5-1	.	TRBJ2-7	CASSLAGGVGYEQYF	TGCGCCAGCAGCTTGGCCGGGGGAGTGGGTTACGAGCAGTACTTC
.	TRBV19	.	TRBJ2-6	CASSALAGTGANVLTF	TGTGCCAGTAGTGCCCTCGCAGGGACTGGGGCCAACGTCCTGACTTTC
many	TRBV4-3	TRBD2	TRBJ2-7	CASSQGLAAAYEQYF	TGCGCCAGCAGCCAAGGACTAGCGGCTGCCTACGAGCAGTACTTC
many	TRBV6-1	TRBD1	TRBJ2-7	CASSIEGAPIYEQYF	TGTGCCAGCAGTATTGAGGGGGCGCCTATCTACGAGCAGTACTTC
many	TRBV7-9	TRBD1	TRBJ1-5	CASSRDRGQPQHF	TGTGCCAGCAGCCGGGACAGAGGGCAGCCCCAGCATTTT
many	TRBV12-3/TRBV12-4	TRBD2	TRBJ2-7	CASSLGGSGRILSYEQYF	TGTGCCAGCAGTTTGGGAGGTAGCGGGAGGATCTTGTCCTACGAGCAGTACTTC
many	TRBV2	.	TRBJ2-2	CASSVLGGPGELFF	TGTGCCAGCAGTGTACTAGGGGGGCCCGGGGAGCTGTTTTTT
few	TRBV6-1	TRBD2	TRBJ2-7	CASRKGLAGGGYEQYF	TGTGCCAGCAGAAAGGGACTAGCGGGAGGAGGTTACGAGCAGTACTTC
many	TRBV7-2	.	TRBJ2-5	CASSPSLETQYF	TGTGCCAGCAGCCCCTCTCTTGAGACCCAGTACTTC
.	TRBV11-2	TRBD1	TRBJ2-5	CASSLPDGTEETQYF	TGTGCCAGCAGCTTGCCCGACGGGACAGAAGAGACCCAGTACTTC
.	TRBV28	.	TRBJ1-5	CASRDLNRVQPQHF	TGTGCCAGCAGGGACCTAAACAGGGTTCAGCCCCAGCATTTT
few	TRBV5-1	.	TRBJ2-2	CASSPDPGRSNTGELFF	TGCGCCAGCAGCCCGGACCCAGGTCGGTCGAACACCGGGGAGCTGTTTTTT
many	TRBV28	TRBD2	TRBJ2-5	CASRGLAGVEETQYF	TGTGCCAGCAGGGGACTAGCGGGAGTGGAAGAGACCCAGTACTTC
few	TRBV4-3	.	TRBJ1-5	CASSQAPAWPQHF	TGCGCCAGCAGCCAAGCGCCGGCGTGGCCCCAGCATTTT
few	TRBV4-1	.	TRBJ2-2	CASSQDPPGDTGELFF	TGCGCCAGCAGCCAAGATCCACCGGGGGACACCGGGGAGCTGTTTTTT